The present entry profiles one T cell receptor (beta chain) with its context. The antigen this receptor binds is unknown. It has no much larger one-base neighbor in the sample; base qualities were not kept. The sample is drawn from a study of T cell responses to AZD1222 COVID-19 vaccine (dated by TCRdb to the early 2020s). About the full investigation: AZD1222 recipients given second doses at about 4 weeks or at about 12 weeks were pooled, since spike-specific TCR depth and breadth were not found to differ between the two schedules. TCR sequencing was performed for more than 230 trial participants, of whom roughly 200 were given two doses of AZD1222 and roughly 25 were given two doses of MenACWY control vaccine. Trial participants were enrolled by age into 18-55, 56-69 and 70-plus year subgroups, with roughly 150, 30 and 60 TCR-sequenced participants respectively.

The CDR3 regions of human TCRbeta chains were analyzed by immunosequencing. Concerning the study's data processing: Repertoire TCRs were checked for matches against a reference library of SARS-CoV-2-specific TCRs that had been generated using the MIRA antigen-specificity platform. Breadth meant the fraction of unique TCRs that were SARS-CoV-2-associated, whereas depth meant the fraction of total T cells that were SARS-CoV-2-associated. Using the MIRA data, every spike-specific TCR was mapped to the spike region that the TCR reacted to and assigned to either a CD4 or a CD8 class. Log10-transformed breadth and depth values were compared by one-way ANOVA with Sidak's multiple comparisons tests. Held by TCRdb, this immuneACCESS table contains in-frame sequences only and omits some clones. Under half of the omission traces to an unresolved V gene where checked; the cause of the rest is unknown. V, J and clone size are taken as reported in that table, and D and trimming were inferred from the DNA itself. This sample is represented by 65,000 to 80,000 clones; roughly nine tenths of them were singletons. Together, the top ten hold 4% to 5% of the sample.

Sample time point, as interpreted from the label and publication: baseline before first vaccination. Vaccinee samples came from UK trials COV001 and COV002, including a single-blind randomized controlled phase 2/3 trial of AZD1222 (ChAdOx1 nCoV-19) in healthy adults. For TCRbeta chain sequencing, PBMC samples were collected from trial participants at day 0 and at day 28 after the second dose. After removal of 1 base from V and 8 bases from J, the junction retains 10 bases not matched to a gene. From the cysteine through the phenylalanine, the CDR3 covers 17 amino acids. Of the read, only the CDR3 DNA is kept; its 51 bases are in frame from base 1. Reading the germline V gene (reference sequence) gives CDR1 LGHDT and CDR2 YNNKEL. The paper as a whole reports these results and caveats: A significant rise in spike-specific TCR breadth and depth was observed after two AZD1222 doses relative to day 0 and relative to MenACWY recipients. No day 14 peak-response samples were available, so repertoires were characterized only after the peak T cell response. The whole spike protein was spanned by vaccine-associated CD4 TCRs, and dominant responses were seen in regions 160-218 and 743-854. In the small 56-69-year group, the increase in depth fell short of significance, most likely because of low power. Only a handful of AZD1222 recipients were SARS-CoV-2 seropositive at baseline, limiting conclusions about previously exposed vaccinees. Epitopes outside the regions mutated in the B.1.351 and B.1.1.7 variants were reportedly recognized by nearly half of the unique spike-specific TCRs. Most participants were white British and females outnumbered males, and the authors suggested that clonal diversity may have been underestimated.

The material sequenced was peripheral blood, taken on day 0 of AZD1222 vaccination. This receptor was taken from an adult in good health. The chain links TRBV3-1 (or the pseudogene TRBV3-2) with TRBJ2-1; 11 bases in between match TRBD2. The DNA sequence is given as TGTGCCAGCAGCCAAGTGGAGGGGCTAGCGGGGGGCGATGAGCAGTTCTTC. Its amino acids are CASSQVEGLAGGDEQFF.